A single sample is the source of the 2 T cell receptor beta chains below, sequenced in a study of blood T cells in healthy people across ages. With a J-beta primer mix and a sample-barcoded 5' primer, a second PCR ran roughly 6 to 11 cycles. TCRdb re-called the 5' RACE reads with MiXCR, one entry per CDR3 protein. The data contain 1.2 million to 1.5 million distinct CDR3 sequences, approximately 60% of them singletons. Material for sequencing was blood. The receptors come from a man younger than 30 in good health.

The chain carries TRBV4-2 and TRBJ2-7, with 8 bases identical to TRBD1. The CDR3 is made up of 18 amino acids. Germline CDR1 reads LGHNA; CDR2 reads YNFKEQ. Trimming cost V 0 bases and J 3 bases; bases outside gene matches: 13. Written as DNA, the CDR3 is TGTGCCAGCAGCCAAGATCCGACGGGGCCAGGGGGCAGCTACGAGCAGTACTTC. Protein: CASSQDPTGPGGSYEQYF.

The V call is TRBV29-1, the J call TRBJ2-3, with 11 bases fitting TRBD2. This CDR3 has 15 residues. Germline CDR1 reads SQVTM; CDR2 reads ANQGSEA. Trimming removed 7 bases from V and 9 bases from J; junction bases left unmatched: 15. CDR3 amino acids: CSGQTSGATLGTQYF. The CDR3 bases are TGCAGCGGCCAGACTAGCGGGGCCACATTGGGGACGCAGTATTTT.